The 5 T cell receptor beta chains below all came from one sample that was sequenced in a study of control samples from healthy donors and cancer patients. Sequencing was performed with immunoSEQ multiplex PCR; in TCRdb, only in-frame clones are kept and a portion is missing. The table has about 53,000 clones, approximately 86% seen once; the top ten hold over 12%. Material for sequencing was PBMCs. These receptor sequences come from a man aged 60 to 75 with head and neck cancer.

The V call is TRBV24-1, the J call TRBJ1-5, with D perhaps matching TRBD1 (5 bases). CDR1 is KGHDR and CDR2 is SFDVKD in the germline V gene. This CDR3 is 14 amino acids long. V lost 5 bases and J 4 bases, leaving 11 bases between the germline ends. The CDR3 here is CATSGWEGNQPQHF. The CDR3 bases are TGTGCCACCAGTGGATGGGAGGGGAATCAGCCCCAGCATTTT.

This clone was seen a handful of times. The chain couples TRBV6-5 to TRBJ2-1; 7 bases match TRBD1. CDR3 length equals 16 residues. After removal of 4 bases from V and 2 bases from J, the junction contained 8 bases not matched to a gene. From germline, CDR1 is MNHEY and CDR2 SVGAGI. CDR3 coding DNA: TGTGCCAGCAGTTCGGGGACAGTTCCTACCTACAATGAGCAGTTCTTC. This codes for CASSSGTVPTYNEQFF.

This clone was seen only once. The chain carries TRBV6-2 or TRBV6-3 and TRBJ2-5; 9 bases agree with TRBD1. The ends lost 5 bases at V and 5 bases at J; junction bases unmatched: 9. The germline gives CDR1 MNHEY, CDR2 SVGEGT. This CDR3 is 15 amino acids long. CDR3 protein: CASSVTGTGLETQYF. CDR3 sequence (DNA): TGTGCCAGCAGTGTAACCGGGACAGGGCTTGAGACCCAGTACTTC.

V and J are TRBV14 and TRBJ2-6; D not resolved. This CDR3 comprises 13 residues. Germline CDR1 is SGHDN and CDR2 is FVKESK. V lost 8 bases to trimming and J lost 0 bases, with 5 bases between them. CDR3 in amino acids: CASGSSGANVLTF. The CDR3 DNA is TGTGCCAGCGGTAGCTCTGGGGCCAACGTCCTGACTTTC. The whole variable domain, remainder taken from reference TRBV14 and TRBJ2-6, is EAGVTQFPSHSVIEKGQTVTLRCDPISGHDNLYWYRRVMGKEIKFLLHFVKESKQDESGMPNNRFLAERTGGTYSTLKVQPAELEDSGVYFCASGSSGANVLTFGAGSRLTVL.

The rearrangement links TRBV5-4 to TRBJ2-1, with a weak D call TRBD1 (6 bases). The CDR3 spans 14 residues. Trimming stripped 2 bases from V and 2 bases from J, with 8 bases between. CDR1 and CDR2 (germline): SGHNT, YYREEE (reference sequence). CDR3 residues: CASSLGQPYNEQFF. CDR3 bases: TGTGCCAGCAGCTTAGGACAGCCCTACAATGAGCAGTTCTTC.